Listed below are T cell receptor beta chains from one sample, sequenced in a study of cytomegalovirus exposure and HLA in healthy donors. Sequenced by immunoSEQ multiplex PCR; TCRdb stores in-frame clones only, minus some. Altogether about 130,000 clones are present, 85% to 90% being singletons, with the ten largest covering around 1.5%. Sequenced material: PBMCs. The source of these receptors is a man in his thirties or forties in good health and CMV-seronegative. The CDR3 runs from the conserved cysteine through the conserved F or W. The D gene is left open where the match is weak. Clone size is stated in some rows and not others, as once, few, many or a class when expanded.

clone_size	v_call	j_call	d_call	cdr3_nt	cdr3_aa
.	TRBV29-1	TRBJ2-7	.	TGCAGCGCCCGAGAGGGCTACGAGCAGTACTTC	CSAREGYEQYF
.	TRBV18	TRBJ1-1	.	TGTGCCAGCTCACCCATCCGGGACACTGAAGCTTTCTTT	CASSPIRDTEAFF
.	TRBV6-5	TRBJ2-6	.	TGTGCCAGCAGCCGTGTTTCGGCTGGGGCCAACGTCCTGACTTTC	CASSRVSAGANVLTF
.	TRBV29-1	TRBJ1-2	.	TGCAGCGTTGATGGGGCCTCTGGCTACACCTTC	CSVDGASGYTF
.	TRBV18	TRBJ2-3	.	TGTGCCAGCTCACCAAACAGGTCTTTTAGTACAGATACGCAGTATTTT	CASSPNRSFSTDTQYF
.	TRBV5-8	TRBJ2-5	TRBD1	TGTGCCAGCAGCGGACGGGACAGTGTGAAAGAGACCCAGTACTTC	CASSGRDSVKETQYF
.	TRBV5-1	TRBJ2-2	TRBD2	TGCGCCAGCAGCTCGTGGACTAGCGGGAGAGGGACCGGGGAGCTGTTTTTT	CASSSWTSGRGTGELFF
.	TRBV19	TRBJ1-5	.	TGTGCCAGTAGGGGCTCGACAGGAGGCAATCAGCCCCAGCATTTT	CASRGSTGGNQPQHF
.	TRBV10-3	TRBJ1-1	TRBD1	TGTGCCATCAGAAAGACAGGGGGCGGAAGGTTGGACACTGAAGCTTTCTTT	CAIRKTGGGRLDTEAFF
.	TRBV5-1	TRBJ2-7	TRBD1	TGCGCCAGCAGCTCGGACAGGGGTTACGAGCAGTACTTC	CASSSDRGYEQYF
.	TRBV28	TRBJ1-4	.	TGTGCCAGCAGTTCGCCGACAGGAACTAATGAAAAACTGTTTTTT	CASSSPTGTNEKLFF
.	TRBV19	TRBJ2-2	.	TGTGCCAGTAGTGGGCTGTGGACTACGAACACCGGGGAGCTGTTTTTT	CASSGLWTTNTGELFF
.	TRBV19	TRBJ2-7	.	TGTGCCAGTAGTATAGCGGGTAGCTCCTACGAGCAGTACTTC	CASSIAGSSYEQYF
.	TRBV29-1	TRBJ1-5	TRBD1	TGCAGCGTTCGATACGGGACAGACAATCAGCCCCAGCATTTT	CSVRYGTDNQPQHF
.	TRBV4-1	TRBJ1-1	.	TGCGCCAGCAGCCAAGATCAGTCGGGGTTCACTGAAGCTTTCTTT	CASSQDQSGFTEAFF
.	TRBV4-2	TRBJ2-3	TRBD2	TGTGCCAGCAGCCTCACCGGGACTAGTACTAGCACAGATACGCAGTATTTT	CASSLTGTSTSTDTQYF
.	TRBV18	TRBJ1-2	.	TGTGCCAGCTCACCACTGTCAGGGGACCGTGGCTACACCTTC	CASSPLSGDRGYTF
.	TRBV30	TRBJ2-7	.	TGTGCCTGGAGTCCCGCCGCCCAGATTTACGAGCAGTACTTC	CAWSPAAQIYEQYF
.	TRBV11-2	TRBJ2-7	TRBD2	TGTGCCAGCACCCCGCGGTCTGCGGGAGTTTCCTACGAGCAGTACTTC	CASTPRSAGVSYEQYF
few	TRBV6-1	TRBJ2-1	TRBD1	TGTGCCAGCAGTACCCAACAGGGGTTTAATGAGCAGTTCTTC	CASSTQQGFNEQFF
.	TRBV27	TRBJ2-3	.	TGTGCCAGCAGTTTATCACTAGCCGGGACAGATACGCAGTATTTT	CASSLSLAGTDTQYF
.	TRBV27	TRBJ1-5	TRBD1	TGTGCCAGCAGTTTAGTAGGGACAGGGGTCAATCAGCCCCAGCATTTT	CASSLVGTGVNQPQHF
few	TRBV7-3	TRBJ2-3	TRBD2	TGTGCCAGCAGCTTGGCGGGAGGACAGTGGGCAGATACGCAGTATTTT	CASSLAGGQWADTQYF
.	TRBV7-9	TRBJ2-7	.	TGTGCCAGCAGCCTCCTACCGGGAGCCTACGAGCAGTACTTC	CASSLLPGAYEQYF
.	TRBV6-5	TRBJ2-7	TRBD1	TGTGCCAGCAGTTATACCCGGACAGGGGTCTACGAGCAGTACTTC	CASSYTRTGVYEQYF
.	TRBV11-2	TRBJ2-5	.	TGTGCCAGCAGCTTTAGCGAGACCCAGTACTTC	CASSFSETQYF
.	TRBV6-1	TRBJ2-7	TRBD2	TGTGCCAGCAGAGGGACTAGCGGGGGCTGGGAGCAGTACTTC	CASRGTSGGWEQYF
once	TRBV7-2	TRBJ1-5	TRBD1	TGTGCCAGCAGCTTAGGAGTGGGACAGGGGCTTGCTCAGCCCCAGCATTTT	CASSLGVGQGLAQPQHF
few	TRBV5-5	TRBJ1-4	.	TGTGCCAGCAGCTCCCCCGGCGAGGCTAATGAAAAACTGTTTTTT	CASSSPGEANEKLFF
few	TRBV6-5	TRBJ1-5	TRBD1	TGTGCCAGCAGGGGGACAGGCGAACATCAGCCCCAGCATTTT	CASRGTGEHQPQHF
.	TRBV2	TRBJ2-7	.	TGTGCCAGCAGCCCCGACAACTACGAGCAGTACTTC	CASSPDNYEQYF
.	TRBV19	TRBJ2-6	.	TGTGCCAGTAGTCCTAGCGCGAGCTCTGGGGCCAACGTCCTGACTTTC	CASSPSASSGANVLTF
.	TRBV6-5	TRBJ1-5	.	TGTGCCAGCAGTTTCGACATAAATCAGCCCCAGCATTTT	CASSFDINQPQHF
.	TRBV19	TRBJ2-1	.	TGTGCCAGTAGTATACTCTCGCCGCAGGAGCAGTTCTTC	CASSILSPQEQFF
.	TRBV7-9	TRBJ1-3	.	TGTGCCAGCAGCTCCGACAGGCCCTCTGGAAACACCATATATTTT	CASSSDRPSGNTIYF
.	TRBV5-4	TRBJ2-1	TRBD2	TGTGCCAGCAGCCTGGGCGGCGGGAGGACGTCCTACAATGAGCAGTTCTTC	CASSLGGGRTSYNEQFF
once	TRBV7-2	TRBJ2-1	TRBD2	TGTGCCAGCAGCTCAATCTCCGGGACTAGCGTATACAATGAGCAGTTCTTC	CASSSISGTSVYNEQFF
.	TRBV7-8	TRBJ2-7	.	TGTGCCAGCAGCTTAGGGGGACAAATCTACGAGCAGTACTTC	CASSLGGQIYEQYF
once	TRBV25-1	TRBJ1-1	TRBD1	TGTGCCAGCAGTGATGGGGCGAAGGGGGCTGGGGAAGCTTTCTTT	CASSDGAKGAGEAFF
.	TRBV27	TRBJ1-1	.	TGTGCCAGCAGTGTGACAGTTAACACTGAAGCTTTCTTT	CASSVTVNTEAFF
.	TRBV5-1	TRBJ2-7	TRBD1	TGCGCCAGCAGCTCGACCGGGACAGGGGTTCGCGAGCAGTACTTC	CASSSTGTGVREQYF
.	TRBV7-9	TRBJ1-2	.	TGTGCCAGCAGGGCCTCTTACGAGGGATCCTATGGCTACACCTTC	CASRASYEGSYGYTF
.	TRBV2	TRBJ2-2	.	TGTGCCACCCAAGTCCAGGTGTTCGGCACCGGGGAGCTGTTTTTT	CATQVQVFGTGELFF
few	TRBV7-6	TRBJ1-1	.	TGTGCCAGCCGGCCGGGCCCCAGCGGCACTGAAGCTTTCTTT	CASRPGPSGTEAFF
once	TRBV27	TRBJ1-1	.	TGTGCCAGCAGTTTTACGGGGGGCCCCACTGAAGCTTTCTTT	CASSFTGGPTEAFF
.	TRBV30	TRBJ1-3	.	TGTGCCTGGAACAGGGACTCTGGAAACACCATATATTTT	CAWNRDSGNTIYF
.	TRBV4-1	TRBJ2-1	TRBD2	TGCGCCAGCAGCCAAGATGCCGGGAGGGGTACGAATGAGCAGTTCTTC	CASSQDAGRGTNEQFF
.	TRBV2	TRBJ2-3	.	TGTGCCAGCAGTGATCCTAGCACAGATACGCAGTATTTT	CASSDPSTDTQYF
.	TRBV7-9	TRBJ2-7	TRBD2	TGTGCCAGCCTACCCTTTACGACTAGCGGGAGCTACGAGCAGTACTTC	CASLPFTTSGSYEQYF
.	TRBV5-1	TRBJ1-3	.	TGCGCCAGCAGCCCCTACGGGTCCTCTGGAAACACCATATATTTT	CASSPYGSSGNTIYF
.	TRBV19	TRBJ2-1	TRBD1	TGTGCCAGTAGTGCCCGACAGGGCTCCTACAATGAGCAGTTCTTC	CASSARQGSYNEQFF
.	TRBV6-5	TRBJ2-6	.	TGTGCCAGCAGTTACACAGGGGCCAACGTCCTGACTTTC	CASSYTGANVLTF
.	TRBV9	TRBJ1-4	.	TGTGCCAGCAGCGTTGGGGCAGCCTACAATGAAAAACTGTTTTTT	CASSVGAAYNEKLFF
.	TRBV5-4	TRBJ2-5	TRBD2	TGTGCCAGCAGACCCCAGAGCGGGAGGGGAGGAGAGACCCAGTACTTC	CASRPQSGRGGETQYF
.	TRBV5-6	TRBJ1-3	.	TGTGCCAGCAGCTTGGGTTATCAGGGATGGAGCTCTGGAAACACCATATATTTT	CASSLGYQGWSSGNTIYF
.	TRBV21-1	TRBJ1-2	.	TGTGCCAGCAGCCCGAGGGATTACTATGGCTACACCTTC	CASSPRDYYGYTF
.	TRBV2	TRBJ1-1	TRBD1	TGTGCCAGCAGTGAACGCAGGGGGCGACGGAGCACTGAAGCTTTCTTT	CASSERRGRRSTEAFF